The next 14 T cell receptor beta chains were all read from a single sample in a study of cytomegalovirus exposure and HLA in healthy donors. Both 60 Vbeta primers and 13 Jbeta primers went into the PCR. The protocol was immunoSEQ multiplex PCR, while the TCRdb copy is restricted to in-frame clones and leaves out a portion. The sample gives about 150,000 clones, 60% to 80% of which show up once; 1.5% to 2% is in the top ten. Sequencing was performed on PBMCs. The receptors were gathered from a woman between 25 and 40 years old in good health and CMV-seronegative.

The sample holds one count of this clone. Mismatch with germline at one junction end may stem from a read error. The chain combines TRBV19 with TRBJ1-1; D perhaps matches TRBD1 (6 bases). The CDR3 has 15 amino acids. Germline values: CDR1 LNHDA, CDR2 SQIVND (reference sequence). CDR3 in amino acids: CASSIDHRAPQGYYF. CDR3 in DNA: TGTGCCAGTAGTATTGATCACAGGGCACCTCAGGGATACTACTTT.

The chain's CDR3 is CASSQGRGSYGYTF. In DNA, the CDR3 is TGTGCCAGCAGTCAGGGACGGGGGAGCTATGGCTACACCTTC. V is TRBV5-6 and J is TRBJ1-2, with D possibly being TRBD1 (5 bases). The CDR3 has 14 amino acids. CDR1 and CDR2 from the germline V gene are SGHDT and YYEEEE. V was clipped by 5 bases and J by 4 bases, with 15 bases between them.

The chain carries TRBV18 and TRBJ2-7; D possibly corresponds to TRBD1 (5 bases). The CDR3 covers 13 residues. In germline, CDR1 is KGHSH, CDR2 LQKENI. V was clipped by 4 bases and J by 3 bases, with 10 bases between them. The CDR3 coding sequence is TGTGCCAGCTCACGTGACAGATTCTACGAGCAGTACTTC. It specifies CASSRDRFYEQYF.

The chain couples TRBV6-5 to TRBJ1-5, with 10 nucleotides matching TRBD1. V gave up 4 bases and J gave up 7 bases; unmatched junction bases: 7. CDR3 size: 15 residues. From germline, CDR1 is MNHEY and CDR2 SVGAGI. The chain's CDR3 is CASSSTTGGWQPQHF. The DNA of the CDR3 is TGTGCCAGCAGTTCCACGACAGGGGGCTGGCAGCCCCAGCATTTT.

The chain employs TRBV11-3 and TRBJ2-3; TRBD1 aligns across 7 bases. There are 17 residues in the CDR3. Losses at the gene ends were 5 bases for V and 2 bases for J; bases not matched to a gene: 13. CDR1 is SGHNT, CDR2 YENEEA, per germline. Here the CDR3 DNA reads TGTGCCAGCAGCCATACAGGGGACCTTAGGCCCACAGATACGCAGTATTTT. Translating gives CASSHTGDLRPTDTQYF.

This clone appeared once. The chain links TRBV7-3 to TRBJ2-3, with D hard to call. Trimming took off 5 bases at V and 0 bases at J, with 9 bases between the two ends. The CDR3 loop spans 14 amino acids. Germline V gives CDR1 SGHTA, CDR2 FQGTGA. The CDR3 here is CASSATTSTDTQYF. As DNA, the CDR3 is TGTGCCAGCAGCGCAACGACTAGCACAGATACGCAGTATTTT.

J is TRBJ2-3 and V is TRBV27, with D perhaps matching TRBD2 (6 bases). CDR3 length equals 14 residues. The V end lost 2 bases, the J end lost 5 bases, and 11 bases lay between the germline ends. Germline CDR1 and CDR2: MNHEY and SMNVEV (reference sequence). The CDR3 loop reads CASSLGGVGDTQYF. In nucleotides, the CDR3 is TGTGCCAGCAGTTTAGGCGGGGTGGGAGATACGCAGTATTTT.

The gene calls are TRBV6-5 and TRBJ2-4, with TRBD2 matching 8 bases. From germline, CDR1 is MNHEY and CDR2 SVGAGI. V shed 6 bases, J shed 7 bases, and the junction held 5 bases outside the gene matches. The CDR3 has 13 residues. The CDR3 loop reads CASRTGGQNIQYF. The CDR3 region has the DNA TGTGCCAGCAGAACGGGGGGGCAGAACATTCAGTACTTC.

The V call is TRBV6-5, the J call TRBJ1-6; D is unresolved. Trimming removed 6 bases at V and 9 bases at J, with 18 bases between. The CDR3 is 15 residues long. Germline loops: CDR1 MNHEY, CDR2 SVGAGI. In DNA, the CDR3 is TGTGCCAGCAGCCTCGGACTCACGGCGCCTTCACCCCTCCACTTT. Protein sequence: CASSLGLTAPSPLHF.

The chain carries TRBV15 and TRBJ1-2; perhaps TRBD1 as D (5 bases). Per germline, CDR1 LNHNV and CDR2 YYDKDF (reference sequence). CDR3 length: 17 amino acids. Trimming took off 0 bases at V and 4 bases at J, with 18 bases between the two ends. The CDR3 bases are TGTGCCACCAGCAGAGATGCTACTCGGGGGAGTAGCTATGGCTACACCTTC. This translates into CATSRDATRGSSYGYTF.

The CDR3 bases are TGTGCCAGCAGCTTAGGTCGGACTTATAGCAATCAGCCCCAGCATTTT. Translated: CASSLGRTYSNQPQHF. The J gene is TRBJ1-5, the V gene TRBV11-2; D gene unclear. In germline, CDR1 is SGHAT, CDR2 FQNNGV. The CDR3 has 16 residues. Trimming shortened V by 1 base and J by 0 bases, and 10 bases separated the two germline ends.

This clone was counted between two and nine times. This chain links TRBV14 with TRBJ1-1; D gene ambiguous. Trimming cost V 1 base and J 4 bases, with 13 bases left between them. Per germline, CDR1 SGHDN and CDR2 FVKESK. There are 15 residues in the CDR3. CDR3: CASSQASSSGTEAFF. The CDR3 DNA sequence: TGTGCCAGCAGCCAAGCATCCAGCTCGGGCACTGAAGCTTTCTTT. Full variable domain (missing parts from reference TRBV14 and TRBJ1-1): EAGVTQFPSHSVIEKGQTVTLRCDPISGHDNLYWYRRVMGKEIKFLLHFVKESKQDESGMPNNRFLAERTGGTYSTLKVQPAELEDSGVYFCASSQASSSGTEAFFGQGTRLTVV.

This rearrangement joins TRBV9 to TRBJ1-4, with D maybe TRBD1 (5 bases). Trimming pared 0 bases from V and 4 bases from J, leaving 7 bases between. Per germline, CDR1 SGDLS and CDR2 YYNGEE. The CDR3 has 14 amino acids. The CDR3 region is CASSVAGNNEKLFF. The CDR3 bases are TGTGCCAGCAGCGTAGCAGGGAATAATGAAAAACTGTTTTTT.

This chain joins TRBV5-6 and TRBJ2-1, with D possibly matching TRBD1 (6 bases). V was clipped by 0 bases and J by 8 bases, with 18 bases between them. CDR3 size: 16 residues. CDR1 SGHDT and CDR2 YYEEEE come from the germline V gene. Written as DNA, the CDR3 is TGTGCCAGCAGCTTGGTCGGGGACAATTTTGTTGATGAGCAGTTCTTC. It is translated as CASSLVGDNFVDEQFF. The complete variable domain, with remaining parts taken from reference TRBV5-6 and TRBJ2-1, reads DAGVTQSPTHLIKTRGQQVTLRCSPKSGHDTVSWYQQALGQGPQFIFQYYEEEERQRGNFPDRFSGHQFPNYSSELNVNALLLGDSALYLCASSLVGDNFVDEQFFGPGTRLTVL.